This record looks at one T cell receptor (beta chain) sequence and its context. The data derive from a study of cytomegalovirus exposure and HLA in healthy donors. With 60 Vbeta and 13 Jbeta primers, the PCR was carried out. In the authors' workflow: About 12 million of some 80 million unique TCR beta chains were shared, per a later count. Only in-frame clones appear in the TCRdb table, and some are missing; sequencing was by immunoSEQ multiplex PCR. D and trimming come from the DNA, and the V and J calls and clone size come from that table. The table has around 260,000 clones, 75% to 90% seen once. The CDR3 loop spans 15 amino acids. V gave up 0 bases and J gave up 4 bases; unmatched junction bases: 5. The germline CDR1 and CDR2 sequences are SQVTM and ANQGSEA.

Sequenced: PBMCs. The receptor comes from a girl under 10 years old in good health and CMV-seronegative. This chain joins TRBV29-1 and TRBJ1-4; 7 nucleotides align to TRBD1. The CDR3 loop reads CSVEDHRGLNEKLFF. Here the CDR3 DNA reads TGCAGCGTTGAAGACCACAGGGGCCTTAATGAAAAACTGTTTTTT.